This section outlines one TCR beta chain sequence together with its context. Its antigen is currently unknown. The sample is drawn from a study of OX40 agonist ivuxolimab in advanced cancers. The overall study: Ivuxolimab, which is an agonistic anti-OX40 (CD134) antibody, was administered to the patients.

Patients were excluded for autoimmune disease history or systemic immunosuppression. The timepoints at which blood was sampled were baseline, cycle 4 day 1, and cycle 7 day 1. Sequencing used immunoSEQ multiplex PCR; TCRdb keeps in-frame clones, though not all of them. The table lists fewer than 100,000 clones, 84% of them singletons. Trimming left V 6 bases short and J 7 bases short, with 12 bases between. The length of the CDR3 is 13 residues. Germline V gives CDR1 SGHTA, CDR2 FQGNSA. Study conclusions and caveats: Clonal expansion was among the lowest in partial responders at 0.1-3.0 mg/kg, especially CD8+.

The rearrangement uses TRBV7-2 and TRBJ2-2; D might be TRBD1 (5 bases). The starting material was CD4+ or CD8+ T cells sorted from blood, obtained in a trial of the OX40 agonist ivuxolimab. The source is an adult with an advanced solid tumor such as melanoma, head and neck, liver or kidney cancer. CDR3 in amino acids: CASSFQGFGELFF. For the CDR3, the DNA is TGTGCCAGCAGTTTCCAGGGATTCGGGGAGCTGTTTTTT.